The T cell receptor (beta chain) described here comes from a study of blood T cell repertoires in COVID-19. Study at large: Samples came from the United States, Italy and Spain, spanning acute and convalescent COVID-19. T cells, B-cell-depleted T cells, or PBMCs provided the cDNA or gDNA that served as material.

The CDR3 runs to 14 residues. V lost 0 bases and J 4 bases, leaving 10 bases between the germline ends. The V gene's germline CDR1 is SGHRS and CDR2 YFSETQ. This clone was seen only a few times. In the authors' workflow: The assay estimated nucleated cells by amplifying reference gene primers. Produced via immunoSEQ multiplex PCR; TCRdb's table is partial and in-frame only. V and J calls plus clone size are reproduced from that table; the DNA served to infer D and trimming. The table records about 34,000 clones, more than 60% of them present only once. The source is a man older than 75 with active or convalescent COVID-19. The chain combines TRBV5-1 with TRBJ1-2, with D perhaps TRBD1 (6 bases). The sample taken for sequencing was peripheral blood. The CDR3 region is CASSLGRGGYGYTF. The CDR3 region has the DNA TGCGCCAGCAGCTTGGGCAGGGGCGGCTATGGCTACACCTTC.